These 21 T cell receptor beta chains were sequenced from one sample in a study of blood T cells in healthy people across ages. Then a second PCR, running roughly 7 to 11 cycles, was carried out with a sample-barcoded 5' primer and a J-beta primer mix. TCRdb passed the 5' RACE reads through MiXCR, listing each CDR3 protein once. Of about 680,000 distinct CDR3 sequences in the sample, more than 40% are singletons; the top ten hold around a third. The sample consisted of blood. All receptors derive from a woman aged 60 to 75 in good health.

The V call is TRBV15, the J call TRBJ1-4, with 8 bases identical to TRBD1. Trimming removed 10 bases from V and 3 bases from J; junction bases left unmatched: 4. Germline V gene data show CDR1 as LNHNV and CDR2 as YYDKDF (reference sequence). The CDR3 consists of 13 residues. The CDR3 sequence: CASRTGPNEKLFF. Here the CDR3 DNA reads TGTGCCAGCCGGACAGGGCCTAATGAAAAACTGTTTTTT. The variable domain in full, with the rest retrieved from reference TRBV15 and TRBJ1-4, is DAMVIQNPRYQVTQFGKPVTLSCSQTLNHNVMYWYQQKSSQAPKLLFHYYDKDFNNEADTPDNFQSRRPNTSFCFLDIRSPGLGDTAMYLCASRTGPNEKLFFGSGTQLSVL.

This clonotype has at least ten counts. V gene TRBV7-9 combines with J gene TRBJ2-7, with TRBD1 as a possible D gene (6 bases). V gave up 5 bases and J gave up 2 bases, with 16 bases separating them. Germline CDR1 and CDR2: SEHNR and FQNEAQ (reference sequence). CDR3 size: 15 residues. The CDR3 sequence is CASSPGVGQTYEQYF. The DNA of the CDR3 is TGTGCCAGCAGCCCTGGGGTAGGACAGACCTACGAGCAGTACTTC.

V usage is TRBV9 and J usage is TRBJ1-2, with 7 nucleotides matching TRBD1. The germline V gene encodes CDR1 SGDLS and CDR2 YYNGEE. V was clipped by 5 bases and J by 4 bases; unmatched bases: 8. The CDR3 runs to 14 residues. The CDR3 sequence is CASSSTGQLYGYTF. CDR3 DNA sequence: TGTGCCAGCAGTTCTACGGGACAGCTCTATGGCTACACCTTC.

In this sample, this clonotype turned up a few times. This chain connects TRBV5-1 to TRBJ1-2; 7 bases match TRBD1. The germline CDR1 and CDR2 sequences are SGHRS and YFSETQ. After removal of 3 bases from V and 4 bases from J, the junction contained 15 bases not matched to a gene. This CDR3 spans 17 amino acids. Here the CDR3 DNA reads TGCGCCAGCAGCTGGGATACCGGGACAGAAGTTATCTATGGCTACACCTTC. Translated, it gives CASSWDTGTEVIYGYTF.

The gene calls are TRBV7-9 and TRBJ2-7, with TRBD1 matching over 7 bases. Germline trimming cut 5 bases from V and 2 bases from J; bases unmatched to any gene: 9. The V gene's germline CDR1 is SEHNR and CDR2 FQNEAQ (reference sequence). The length of the CDR3 is 15 residues. This chain's CDR3 is CASSLETGTAYEQYF. CDR3 in DNA: TGTGCCAGCAGCCTTGAGACCGGGACAGCCTACGAGCAGTACTTC. The full variable domain, completed using reference TRBV7-9 and TRBJ2-7, is DTGVSQNPRHKITKRGQNVTFRCDPISEHNRLYWYRQTLGQGPEFLTYFQNEAQLEKSRLLSDRFSAERPKGSFSTLEIQRTEQGDSAMYLCASSLETGTAYEQYFGPGTRLTVT.

J is TRBJ1-4 and V is TRBV7-2; possible D gene TRBD1, 5 bases. Trimming removed 5 bases at V and 8 bases at J, with 12 bases between. Germline V lookup: CDR1 SGHTA, CDR2 FQGNSA. The CDR3 has 13 residues. The CDR3 here is CASSRGGSEKLFF. As DNA, the CDR3 is TGTGCCAGCAGCCGGGGGGGAAGCGAAAAACTGTTTTTT.

This clonotype occurred a few times. V and J are TRBV11-1 and TRBJ2-7; D is undetermined. Germline V gene lookup returns CDR1 SGHAT and CDR2 FQDESV (reference sequence). The V gene lost 0 bases and the J gene lost 6 bases, with 15 bases spanning the gap. The CDR3 sequence is 15 residues long. This CDR3 is CASSLAPTAISEQYF. In DNA, the CDR3 is TGTGCCAGCAGCTTAGCCCCAACCGCTATCAGCGAGCAGTACTTC.

The J gene is TRBJ2-2, the V gene TRBV20-1, with unresolved D. V was clipped by 7 bases and J by 7 bases, with 13 bases between them. In germline, CDR1 is DFQATT, CDR2 SNEGSKA (reference sequence). The CDR3 runs to 12 residues. The CDR3 coding sequence is TGCAGTGTTAACGCTGGGATCGGGGAGCTGTTTTTT. It encodes CSVNAGIGELFF.

This clonotype has only one observation. At one of its ends the junction is not consistent with the germline gene, which may arise from a read error. The V call is TRBV10-3, the J call TRBJ2-7; D ambiguous. The germline V gene encodes CDR1 ENHRY and CDR2 SYGVKD. The CDR3 has 11 amino acids. The CDR3 sequence is CASSDGQPQYF. The CDR3 DNA follows: TGTGCCAGCAGTGATGGGCAACCCCAGTACTTC.

The rearrangement uses TRBV29-1 and TRBJ2-3; 8 bases agree with TRBD1. This CDR3 has 16 residues. Germline V lookup: CDR1 SQVTM, CDR2 ANQGSEA. J gave up 3 bases and V 4 bases, and 12 bases lay outside the gene matches. The CDR3 DNA follows: TGCAGCGTTGTAATTTCAGCCAGGGGGCTTACAGATACGCAGTATTTT. Protein: CSVVISARGLTDTQYF.

This chain connects TRBV4-2 to TRBJ1-1; 9 bases map to TRBD1. This CDR3 contains 13 residues. Germline V CDR1 and CDR2: LGHNA, YNFKEQ. V shed 2 bases, J shed 7 bases, and the junction held 2 bases outside the gene matches. The CDR3 DNA is TGTGCCAGCAGCCAACCGGGACAGGGTGAAGCTTTCTTT. Translating gives CASSQPGQGEAFF.

This clonotype was observed a few times. The CDR3 spells CSVGHSAYEQYF. The CDR3 region has the DNA TGCAGCGTTGGCCATTCCGCCTACGAGCAGTACTTC. The V call is TRBV29-1, the J call TRBJ2-7; no clear D. This CDR3 is 12 amino acids long. Per the germline V gene, CDR1 is SQVTM and CDR2 is ANQGSEA. V lost 4 bases to trimming and J lost 2 bases, with 9 bases between them.

The chain employs TRBV20-1 and TRBJ2-3, with D unclear. The CDR3 runs 13 residues. Germline V lookup: CDR1 DFQATT, CDR2 SNEGSKA (reference sequence). Trimming pared 4 bases from V and 1 base from J, leaving 9 bases between. In nucleotides, the CDR3 is TGCAGTGCTACGAACTGGGGCACAGATACGCAGTATTTT. Its translation is CSATNWGTDTQYF.

This clonotype was observed at least ten times. The chain combines TRBV11-2 with TRBJ2-1; D remains ambiguous. The ends were cut back, 1 base at V and 5 bases at J, with 3 bases in the middle. This CDR3 spans 12 amino acids. Germline values: CDR1 SGHAT, CDR2 FQNNGV. CDR3 in DNA: TGTGCCAGCAGCTTAGTAAACAATGAGCAGTTCTTC. The encoded protein is CASSLVNNEQFF.

CDR3 in amino acids: CASSEQGCGDTQYF. CDR3 DNA: TGTGCCAGCAGCGAACAGGGATGCGGAGATACGCAGTATTTT. This chain uses TRBV7-2 with TRBJ2-3; TRBD1 might be the D (6 bases). The germline V and J ends were trimmed by 5 bases and 5 bases, with 14 bases remaining between them. Germline assignment: CDR1 SGHTA and CDR2 FQGNSA. This CDR3 has 14 amino acids.

The genes are TRBV14 and TRBJ2-7, with D possibly being TRBD1 or TRBD2 (5 bases each). The end of the DNA is better explained by TRBJ2-4, so the J call may be wrong. The CDR3 consists of 14 residues. The germline CDR1 and CDR2 sequences are SGHDN and FVKESK. The CDR3 DNA reads as TGTGCCAGCAGCCGAAACCGGGACGGAAACATTCAGTACTTC. Encoded protein: CASSRNRDGNIQYF.

The chain combines TRBV6-5 with TRBJ2-1; D perhaps matches TRBD2 (5 bases). Trimming removed 2 bases at V and 8 bases at J, with 16 bases between. Germline assignment: CDR1 MNHEY and CDR2 SVGAGI. This CDR3 has 15 amino acids. The CDR3 region has the DNA TGTGCCAGCAGTTACGAGGGAACTAGACCAGATGAGCAGTTCTTC. Translated: CASSYEGTRPDEQFF.

V usage is TRBV6-1 and J usage is TRBJ2-7; D may be TRBD1 or TRBD2 (5 bases each). The CDR3 is 14 amino acids. V was cut by 2 bases and J by 0 bases, with 8 bases left in between. Germline values: CDR1 MNHNS, CDR2 SASEGT. As DNA, the CDR3 is TGTGCCAGCAGTGAAAAGGGGAGCTCCTACGAGCAGTACTTC. It specifies CASSEKGSSYEQYF.

This clonotype has only one observation. The J gene is TRBJ2-3, the V gene TRBV30, with unresolved D. Germline CDR1 is GTSNPN and CDR2 is SVGIG (reference sequence). The CDR3 sequence is 13 residues long. Trimming pared 1 base from V and 6 bases from J, leaving 11 bases between. The CDR3 here is CAWSGSGRDTQYF. The CDR3 region has the DNA TGTGCCTGGAGTGGTTCTGGGCGGGATACGCAGTATTTT.

The chain joins TRBV7-6 to TRBJ2-5, with D possibly being TRBD1 (5 bases). There are 19 residues in the CDR3. V was pared by 2 bases and J by 0 bases, with 22 bases between. CDR1 is SGHVS, CDR2 FNYEAQ, per germline. In DNA form, the CDR3 reads TGTGCCAGCAGCTTAACCTGGGGCAGGCAACTACGGTACCAAGAGACCCAGTACTTC. It specifies CASSLTWGRQLRYQETQYF.

The genes are TRBV12-3 or TRBV12-4 and TRBJ2-6; D could derive from TRBD1 or TRBD2 (6 bases each). Between the trimmed V and J ends, which lost 9 bases and 0 bases, there was a span of 12 bases. The CDR3 contains 15 residues. The CDR3 loop is CASGGTTSGANVLTF. The CDR3 coding sequence is TGTGCCAGTGGAGGGACAACCTCTGGGGCCAACGTCCTGACTTTC.